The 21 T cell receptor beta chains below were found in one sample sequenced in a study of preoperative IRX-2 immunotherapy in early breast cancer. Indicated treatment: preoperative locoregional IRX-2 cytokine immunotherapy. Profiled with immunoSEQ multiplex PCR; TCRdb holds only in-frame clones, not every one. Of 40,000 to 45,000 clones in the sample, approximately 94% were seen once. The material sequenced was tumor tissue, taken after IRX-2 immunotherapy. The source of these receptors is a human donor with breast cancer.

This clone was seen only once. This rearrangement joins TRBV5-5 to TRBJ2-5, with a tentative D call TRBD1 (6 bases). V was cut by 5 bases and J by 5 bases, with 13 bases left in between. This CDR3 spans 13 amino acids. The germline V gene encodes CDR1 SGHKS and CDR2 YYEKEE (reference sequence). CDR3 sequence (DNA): TGTGCCAGCAGGGCTACAGGGCGTGAGACCCAGTACTTC. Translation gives CASRATGRETQYF.

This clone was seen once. CDR3 sequence: CASSQGLAYEQYF. DNA of the CDR3: TGTGCCAGCAGCCAAGGTCTGGCCTACGAGCAGTACTTC. The V gene is TRBV5-6, the J gene TRBJ2-7; D ambiguous. There are 13 residues in the CDR3. Trimming left V 4 bases short and J 2 bases short, with 10 bases between. Germline-derived CDR1 and CDR2 are SGHDT and YYEEEE.

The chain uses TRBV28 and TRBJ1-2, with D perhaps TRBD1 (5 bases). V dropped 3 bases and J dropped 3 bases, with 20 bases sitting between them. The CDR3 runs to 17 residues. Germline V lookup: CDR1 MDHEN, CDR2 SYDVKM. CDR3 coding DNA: TGTGCCAGCAGTTTCCCCACCGAGGGCAGGGATTACTATGGCTACACCTTC. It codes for CASSFPTEGRDYYGYTF.

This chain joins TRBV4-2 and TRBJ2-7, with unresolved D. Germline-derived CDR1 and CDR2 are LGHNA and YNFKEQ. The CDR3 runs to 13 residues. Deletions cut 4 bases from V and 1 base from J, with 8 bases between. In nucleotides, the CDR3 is TGTGCCAGCAGCCTCGTCCAGTCCTACGAGCAGTACTTC. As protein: CASSLVQSYEQYF.

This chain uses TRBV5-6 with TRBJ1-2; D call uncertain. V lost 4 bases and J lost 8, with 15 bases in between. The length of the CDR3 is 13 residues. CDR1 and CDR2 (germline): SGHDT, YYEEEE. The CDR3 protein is CASSLGSIYGYTF. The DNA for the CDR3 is TGTGCCAGCAGCCTGGGAAGCATTTACGGCTACACCTTC.

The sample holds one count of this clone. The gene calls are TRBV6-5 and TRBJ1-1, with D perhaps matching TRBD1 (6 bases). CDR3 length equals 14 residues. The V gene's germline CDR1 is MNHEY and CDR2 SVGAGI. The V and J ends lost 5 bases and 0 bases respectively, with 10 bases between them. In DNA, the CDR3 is TGTGCCAGCAGTAGAACAGGGTTGAACACTGAAGCTTTCTTT. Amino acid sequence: CASSRTGLNTEAFF.

The CDR3 loop is CASSGPGQLNEKLFF. The CDR3 DNA follows: TGTGCCAGCAGCGGACCGGGACAGCTCAATGAAAAACTGTTTTTT. The rearrangement links TRBV9 to TRBJ1-4, with TRBD1 matching 7 bases. From germline, CDR1 is SGDLS and CDR2 YYNGEE. The CDR3 has 15 residues. J was trimmed by 5 bases and V by 3 bases; bases with no gene match: 7. Full variable domain (remainder filled in from reference TRBV9 and TRBJ1-4): DSGVTQTPKHLITATGQRVTLRCSPRSGDLSVYWYQQSLDQGLQFLIQYYNGEERAKGNILERFSAQQFPDLHSELNLSSLELGDSALYFCASSGPGQLNEKLFFGSGTQLSVL.

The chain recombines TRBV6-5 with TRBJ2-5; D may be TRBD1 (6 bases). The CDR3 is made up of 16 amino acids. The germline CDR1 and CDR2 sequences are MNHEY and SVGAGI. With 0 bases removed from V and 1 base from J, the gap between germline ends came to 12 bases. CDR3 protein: CASSYSPTGTQETQYF. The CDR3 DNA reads TGTGCCAGCAGTTACTCGCCCACAGGGACCCAAGAGACCCAGTACTTC.

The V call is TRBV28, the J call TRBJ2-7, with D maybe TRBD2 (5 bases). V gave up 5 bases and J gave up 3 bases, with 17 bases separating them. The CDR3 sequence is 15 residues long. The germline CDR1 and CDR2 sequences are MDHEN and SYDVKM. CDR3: CASSPLDLGNYEQYF. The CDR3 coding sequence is TGTGCCAGCAGTCCTTTGGACTTGGGTAACTACGAGCAGTACTTC.

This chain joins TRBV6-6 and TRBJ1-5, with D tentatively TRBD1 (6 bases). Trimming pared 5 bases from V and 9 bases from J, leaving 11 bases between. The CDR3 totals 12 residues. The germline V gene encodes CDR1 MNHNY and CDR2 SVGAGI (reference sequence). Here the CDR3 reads CASSQGLGPQHF. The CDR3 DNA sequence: TGTGCCAGCAGTCAGGGGCTGGGGCCCCAGCATTTT.

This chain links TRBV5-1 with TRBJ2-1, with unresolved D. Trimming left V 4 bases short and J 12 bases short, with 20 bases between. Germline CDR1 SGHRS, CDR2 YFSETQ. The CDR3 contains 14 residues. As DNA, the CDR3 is TGCGCCAGCAGCCTCCAACCGTCCCAAACCGGGCAGTTCTTC. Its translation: CASSLQPSQTGQFF.

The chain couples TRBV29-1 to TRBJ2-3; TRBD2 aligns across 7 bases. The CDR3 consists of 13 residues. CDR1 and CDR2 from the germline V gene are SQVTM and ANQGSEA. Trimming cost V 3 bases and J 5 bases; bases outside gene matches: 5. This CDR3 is CSVEASGEDTQYF. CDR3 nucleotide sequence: TGCAGCGTTGAGGCTAGCGGCGAAGATACGCAGTATTTT.

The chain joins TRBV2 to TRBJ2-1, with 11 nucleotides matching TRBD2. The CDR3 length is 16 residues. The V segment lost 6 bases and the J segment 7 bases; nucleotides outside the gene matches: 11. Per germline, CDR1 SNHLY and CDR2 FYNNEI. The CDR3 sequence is CASRDGTSGPGNEQFF. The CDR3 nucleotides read TGTGCCAGCAGAGACGGGACTAGCGGTCCAGGTAATGAGCAGTTCTTC.

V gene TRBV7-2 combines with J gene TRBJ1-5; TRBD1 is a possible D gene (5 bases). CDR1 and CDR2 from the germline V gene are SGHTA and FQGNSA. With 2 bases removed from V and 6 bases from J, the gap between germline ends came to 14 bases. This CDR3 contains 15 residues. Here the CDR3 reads CASSLTGGGGQPQHF. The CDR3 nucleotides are TGTGCCAGCAGCTTAACAGGCGGGGGGGGTCAGCCCCAGCATTTT.

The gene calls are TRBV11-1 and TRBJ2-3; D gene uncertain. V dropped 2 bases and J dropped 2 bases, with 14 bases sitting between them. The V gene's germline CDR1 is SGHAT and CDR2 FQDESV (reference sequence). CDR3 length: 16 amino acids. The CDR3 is CASSLSARPPTDTQYF. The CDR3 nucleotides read TGTGCCAGCAGCTTATCGGCCAGACCCCCCACAGATACGCAGTATTTT.

CDR3: CASNRHEQGSLGAFF. The CDR3, as DNA: TGCGCCAGCAACCGGCACGAACAGGGTTCTTTAGGAGCTTTCTTT. V and J are TRBV4-1 and TRBJ1-1, with D possibly being TRBD1 (6 bases). This CDR3 has 15 residues. Looked up from germline, CDR1 is MGHRA and CDR2 is YSYEKL. V lost 7 bases, J lost 10 bases, and 25 bases lay in between.

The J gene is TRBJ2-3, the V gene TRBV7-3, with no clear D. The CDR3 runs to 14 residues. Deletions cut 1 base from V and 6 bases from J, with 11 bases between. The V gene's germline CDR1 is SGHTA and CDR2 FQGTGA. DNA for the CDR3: TGTGCCAGCAGCTTAAATAGGCTGCCTGATACGCAGTATTTT. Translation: CASSLNRLPDTQYF.

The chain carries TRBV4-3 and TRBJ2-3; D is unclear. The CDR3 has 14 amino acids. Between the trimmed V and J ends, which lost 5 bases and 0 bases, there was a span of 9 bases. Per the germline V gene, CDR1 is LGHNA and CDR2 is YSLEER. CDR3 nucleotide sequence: TGCGCCAGCAGCATCCGGATAAGCACAGATACGCAGTATTTT. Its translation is CASSIRISTDTQYF.

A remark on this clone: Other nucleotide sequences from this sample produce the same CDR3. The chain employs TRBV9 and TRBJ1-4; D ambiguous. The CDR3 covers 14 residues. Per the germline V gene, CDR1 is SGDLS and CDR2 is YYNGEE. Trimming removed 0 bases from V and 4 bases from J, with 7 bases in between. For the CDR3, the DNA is TGTGCCAGCAGCGTAGGGGGTGATAATGAAAAACTGTTTTTT. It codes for CASSVGGDNEKLFF. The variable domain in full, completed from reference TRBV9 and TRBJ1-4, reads DSGVTQTPKHLITATGQRVTLRCSPRSGDLSVYWYQQSLDQGLQFLIQYYNGEERAKGNILERFSAQQFPDLHSELNLSSLELGDSALYFCASSVGGDNEKLFFGSGTQLSVL.

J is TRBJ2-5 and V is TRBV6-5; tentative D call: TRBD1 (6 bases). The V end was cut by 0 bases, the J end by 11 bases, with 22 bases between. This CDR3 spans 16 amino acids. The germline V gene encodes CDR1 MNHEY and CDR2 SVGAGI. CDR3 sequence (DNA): TGTGCCAGCAGTTACTCTACAGGGCGAAGGGGCCTACAGCAGTACTTC. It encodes CASSYSTGRRGLQQYF.

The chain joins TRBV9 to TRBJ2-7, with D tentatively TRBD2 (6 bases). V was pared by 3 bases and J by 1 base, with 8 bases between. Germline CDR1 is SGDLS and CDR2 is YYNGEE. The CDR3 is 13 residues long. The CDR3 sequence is CASSAGLSYEQYF. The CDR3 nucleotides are TGTGCCAGCAGCGCGGGACTGTCCTACGAGCAGTACTTC.